This T cell receptor (beta chain) was identified in a study of blood T cell repertoires in COVID-19. Data came from immunoSEQ multiplex PCR; TCRdb stores just in-frame clones and leaves some out. Seen here are under 200,000 clones, approximately 90% observed once, and the top ten hold 5.5% to 7%. With V trimmed by 3 bases and J by 1 base, 7 bases remained unmatched. Germline-derived CDR1 and CDR2 are KGHSH and LQKENI. The CDR3 spans 16 residues. This TCR derives from a man in his forties or fifties with active or convalescent COVID-19. The sample comprised peripheral blood. The J gene is TRBJ1-1, the V gene TRBV18, with 8 bases fitting TRBD1. This CDR3 is CASSPFSGTGNTEAFF. The CDR3 coding sequence is TGTGCCAGCTCACCTTTTTCCGGGACAGGGAACACTGAAGCTTTCTTT.